The subject of this entry is one T cell receptor (beta chain). Per the germline V gene, CDR1 is SGHNT and CDR2 is YYREEE (reference sequence). The trim removed 0 bases at V and 3 bases at J, leaving 9 bases unmatched. This CDR3 spans 17 amino acids. The data originate from a study of control samples from healthy donors and cancer patients. The protocol was immunoSEQ multiplex PCR, while the TCRdb copy is restricted to in-frame clones and leaves out a portion. The sample lists 100,000 or so clones, roughly nine tenths seen once, with 2% to 3% in the top ten. This sequence joins TRBV5-4 and TRBJ2-1; 7 bases line up with TRBD2. The sample was blood. The clonotype was recovered from a woman in her late teens or twenties in good health. In nucleotides, the CDR3 is TGTGCCAGCAGCTTGGAAGCCAGGACTAGAAACTACAATGAGCAGTTCTTC. It specifies CASSLEARTRNYNEQFF.